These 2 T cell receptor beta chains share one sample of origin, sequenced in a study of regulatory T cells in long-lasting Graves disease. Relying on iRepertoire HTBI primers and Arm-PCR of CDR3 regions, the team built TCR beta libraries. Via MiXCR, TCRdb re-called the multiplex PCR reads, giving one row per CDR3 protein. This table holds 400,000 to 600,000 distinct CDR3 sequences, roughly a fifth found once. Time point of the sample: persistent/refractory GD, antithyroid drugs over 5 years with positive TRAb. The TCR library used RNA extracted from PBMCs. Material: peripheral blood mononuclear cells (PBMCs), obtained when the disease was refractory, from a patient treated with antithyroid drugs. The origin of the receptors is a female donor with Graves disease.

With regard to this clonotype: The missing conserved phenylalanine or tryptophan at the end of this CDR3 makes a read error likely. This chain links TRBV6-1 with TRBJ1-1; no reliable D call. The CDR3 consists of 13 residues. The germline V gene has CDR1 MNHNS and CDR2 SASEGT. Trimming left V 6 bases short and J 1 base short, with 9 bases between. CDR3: CASRPGENTEAFL. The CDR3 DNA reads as TGTGCCAGCAGGCCTGGTGAGAACACTGAAGCTTTCCTT.

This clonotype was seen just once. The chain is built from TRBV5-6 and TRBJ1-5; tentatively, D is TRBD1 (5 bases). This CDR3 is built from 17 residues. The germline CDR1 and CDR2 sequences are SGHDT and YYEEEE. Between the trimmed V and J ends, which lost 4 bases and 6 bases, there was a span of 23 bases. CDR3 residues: CASSPSGTAAGVQPQHF. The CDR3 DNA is TGTGCCAGCAGCCCATCGGGCACGGCGGCGGGGGTTCAGCCCCAGCATTTT.